This TCR beta chain was captured in a study of CD8 T cells in ankylosing spondylitis (dated by TCRdb to about 2017). Notes on the research overall: The study set out to find disease-linked TCR variants by profiling T cell receptor beta repertoires in ankylosing spondylitis patients and healthy donors. The full study cohort was made up of about two dozen ankylosing spondylitis patients and 108 healthy donors. Peripheral blood samples were taken, and synovial fluid was additionally collected from ankylosing spondylitis patients. The investigation overall reported the following: Some of the motif variants had been reported before in the synovial fluid and blood of reactive arthritis patients, a finding that suggests common disease-initiation mechanisms. Blood from ankylosing spondylitis patients appeared to be characterized by a TCR beta motif composed of about eight highly homologous amino acid variants. The disease-linked clones had a CD8+ phenotype and were found at relatively low frequencies in peripheral blood. According to the report, matched synovial fluid samples from ankylosing spondylitis patients were significantly enriched for the disease-linked clones.

Sequenced on an Illumina HiSeq 2500. Quantitative 5'-RACE with molecular barcodes was the method used to prepare the TCR beta libraries. Per the original workflow: Disease-linked TCR variants were identified with a new computational method built on a probabilistic model of VDJ rearrangement. The public reads were run again by TCRdb, first through fastp at Q25 and then through MiXCR, and only productive beta chains were kept. For every CDR3 protein sequence, its rows merge into one entry that carries the most common genes and DNA. It is TCRdb's table, rather than the study itself, that gives the V and J calls and clone size. For this sample there are 300,000 to 400,000 distinct CDR3 sequences; under 14% appear just once. The top ten hold roughly a tenth of the sample. As concerns this clonotype: Its antigen specificity is not known. There are no base qualities to consult, and no much larger clone falls within one base.

The CDR3, from cysteine to phenylalanine, totals 13 residues. Solely the CDR3 DNA is kept, with 39 bases framed from the first base. Taken from the germline V gene (reference sequence), the CDR1 and CDR2 loops are GTSNPN and SVGIG. V loses 4 bases, J loses 5 bases, and the germline ends lie 14 bases apart. This chain is built from TRBV30 and TRBJ2-5; TRBD2 is possibly the D segment (5 matching bases). The sample was blood, either unsorted or a sorted T cell fraction (not recorded which). The sequence was obtained from a female donor with ankylosing spondylitis or in good health (not recorded which). The CDR3 in this case is CAWKRVSWETQYF. The bases read TGTGCCTGGAAGAGGGTCTCTTGGGAGACCCAGTACTTC.